The clone carrying this T cell receptor beta chain was seen many times. The data were obtained in a study of immune characterization of retroperitoneal liposarcoma. MiXCR, run by TCRdb on the PCR reads, gives a single entry per CDR3 protein. The sample includes 9,500 or so distinct CDR3 sequences, 28% of them seen just once. Sequenced sample: tumor tissue. The sequence came from a male donor with retroperitoneal liposarcoma.

CDR3 amino acids: CASRASGRASGELFF. CDR3 in DNA: TGTGCCAGCAGGGCTAGCGGGAGGGCCTCCGGGGAGCTGTTTTTT. J is TRBJ2-2 and V is TRBV12-3 or TRBV12-4; TRBD2 agrees at 12 bases. Trimming took 6 bases from V and 6 from J; bases not matched to a gene: 5. The CDR3 has 15 residues.